The entry below describes one T cell receptor (beta chain). Its antigen is still unknown. The source of the sample is a study of radiation and T cells in renal cell carcinoma. Regarding the study as a whole: Baseline intratumoral clonotype presence is unknown without pretreatment biopsies. In blood, top tumor clones expanded by 2 weeks, shrinking by 4.

Time point denoted: blood 2 weeks post-SBRT. This sample's treatment: 15 Gy SBRT to primary tumor, nephrectomy 4 weeks later. The tumor was a clear cell renal cell carcinoma. Libraries were prepared by immunoSEQ multiplex PCR; TCRdb keeps only in-frame clonotypes and omits some of them. The sample records some 75,000 clones, 82% being singletons. CDR3 length: 17 residues. Trimming cost V 1 base and J 1 base, with 18 bases left between them. CDR1 is SGHRS, CDR2 YFSETQ, per germline. The genes are TRBV5-1 and TRBJ2-7; the D gene is possibly TRBD1 (5 bases). The TCR was taken from a man between 60 and 70 years old with renal cell carcinoma. Sample: blood, taken from a patient whose treatment included radiotherapy and nephrectomy. CDR3 residues: CASSLYPLTGTSYEQYF. CDR3 coding DNA: TGCGCCAGCAGCTTGTATCCCCTAACAGGAACTTCCTACGAGCAGTACTTC. Together with reference TRBV5-1 and TRBJ2-7, the CDR3 gives the full variable domain: KAGVTQTPRYLIKTRGQQVTLSCSPISGHRSVSWYQQTPGQGLQFLFEYFSETQRNKGNFPGRFSGRQFSNSRSEMNVSTLELGDSALYLCASSLYPLTGTSYEQYFGPGTRLTVT.